The entry below gives a single T cell receptor beta chain sequence along with its context. The target antigen is unknown. One end of the junction varies from germline; a read error may be responsible. Germline V gene data show CDR1 as MNHEY and CDR2 as SVGAGI. The CDR3 spans 17 residues. TCRdb re-called the 5' RACE reads through MiXCR, storing one row per CDR3 protein. The sample has 750,000 to 950,000 distinct CDR3 sequences; roughly an eighth are singletons. The data are from a study of identical twins. Study-level results: Without tracking the same donors, conclusions rested on cross-sectional statistical analysis.

These data also formed part of another study, on yellow fever vaccine responses in identical twins. That source adds: Twins' vaccine T cell responses were reported to seem partly convergent and partly personalized.

The chain combines TRBV6-5 with TRBJ2-2; TRBD1 matches at 9 bases. Material: PBMCs. The TCR sequence derives from a woman aged 18-35 years in good health. The CDR3 sequence: CASSSPGGTGSIGELSF. The CDR3 DNA reads TGTGCCAGCAGTTCACCGGGCGGGACAGGGAGTATCGGGGAGCTGTCTTTT.